This T cell receptor beta chain was found in a study of blood T cell repertoires in COVID-19. In the source study's methods: Amplification of reference gene primers provided the estimated nucleated cell counts. Data came from immunoSEQ multiplex PCR; TCRdb stores just in-frame clones and leaves some out. The V and J calls and the clone size are those of that table, but D and trimming were determined from the DNA. Here the sample spans about 74,000 clones, roughly 74% being singletons. The germline V gene has CDR1 SGHTA and CDR2 FQGNSA. The CDR3 length is 15 residues. V was pared by 5 bases and J by 1 base, with 5 bases of the junction left unmatched.

This clonotype was obtained from a human donor in a cohort sampled during active COVID-19. The J gene is TRBJ1-1, the V gene TRBV7-2; 9 bases are shared with TRBD1. Specimen: peripheral blood. The CDR3 sequence: CASSLLGQGNTEAFF. Here the CDR3 DNA reads TGTGCCAGCAGCCTGTTGGGACAGGGGAACACTGAAGCTTTCTTT.